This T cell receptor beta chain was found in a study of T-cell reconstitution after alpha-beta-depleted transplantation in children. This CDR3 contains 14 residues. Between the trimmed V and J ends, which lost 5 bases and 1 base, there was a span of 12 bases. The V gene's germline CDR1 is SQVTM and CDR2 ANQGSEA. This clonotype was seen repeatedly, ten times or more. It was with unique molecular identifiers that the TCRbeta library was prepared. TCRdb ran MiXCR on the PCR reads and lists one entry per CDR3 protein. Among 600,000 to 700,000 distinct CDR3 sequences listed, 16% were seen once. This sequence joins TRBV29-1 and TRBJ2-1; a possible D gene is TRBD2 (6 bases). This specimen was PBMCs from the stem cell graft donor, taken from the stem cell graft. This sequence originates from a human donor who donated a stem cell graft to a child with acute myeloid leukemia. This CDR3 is CSVSTSLSYNEQFF. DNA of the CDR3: TGCAGCGTTTCTACTAGCCTTTCCTACAATGAGCAGTTCTTC.